A single sample is the source of the 17 T cell receptor beta chains below, sequenced in a study of blood T cell repertoires in COVID-19. This table comes from immunoSEQ multiplex PCR, and its TCRdb copy is limited to in-frame clones, with some not included. The table includes about 160,000 clones, more than 90% detected once. The sequenced sample was peripheral blood. The receptor source for this set is a man aged 55 to 70 with active or convalescent COVID-19.

The rearrangement joins TRBV6-5 to TRBJ2-7, with D possibly being TRBD1 (6 bases). Trimming shortened V by 2 bases and J by 3 bases, and 11 bases separated the two germline ends. Germline V gene sequence: CDR1 MNHEY, CDR2 SVGAGI. The CDR3 length is 14 residues. The CDR3 region is CASSYDRNIYEQYF. For the CDR3, the DNA is TGTGCCAGCAGTTACGACAGGAACATCTACGAGCAGTACTTC.

The chain joins TRBV3-1 (or the pseudogene TRBV3-2) to TRBJ2-7; TRBD1 might be the D (6 bases). Germline-derived CDR1 and CDR2 are LGHDT and YNNKEL (reference sequence). The CDR3 contains 14 residues. V was trimmed by 3 bases and J by 0 bases, leaving 9 bases between them. CDR3 nucleotide sequence: TGTGCCAGCAGCCACGGGACACTCTCCTACGAGCAGTACTTC. This sequence encodes CASSHGTLSYEQYF.

The V and J genes are TRBV30 and TRBJ1-1; D remains unclear. CDR1 and CDR2 from the germline V gene are GTSNPN and SVGIG (reference sequence). The CDR3 is 14 residues long. V lost 2 bases to trimming and J lost 1 base, with 11 bases between them. In nucleotides, the CDR3 is TGTGCCTGGAGTTATAGGAGTGCGAACACTGAAGCTTTCTTT. Residues: CAWSYRSANTEAFF. Looking up the rest from reference TRBV30 and TRBJ1-1 gives the full variable domain: SQTIHQWPATLVQPVGSPLSLECTVEGTSNPNLYWYRQAAGRGLQLLFYSVGIGQISSEVPQNLSASRPQDRQFILSSKKLLLSDSGFYLCAWSYRSANTEAFFGQGTRLTVV.

The chain recombines TRBV12-3 or TRBV12-4 with TRBJ2-5; TRBD2 matches at 8 bases. CDR3 size: 12 residues. The trim removed 5 bases at V and 4 bases at J, leaving 0 bases unmatched. The CDR3: CASSAGGETQYF. CDR3 in DNA: TGTGCCAGCAGTGCGGGGGGAGAGACCCAGTACTTC.

J is TRBJ2-1 and V is TRBV21-1; the table names TRBD1, a call not compared with the DNA. TRBV21-1 counts as a pseudogene. The CDR3 totals 17 residues. The CDR3 loop reads CASSSGVRLRGYNEQFF. The CDR3 bases are TGTGCCAGCAGCTCAGGGGTACGTCTTAGGGGGTACAATGAGCAGTTCTTC.

The chain combines TRBV12-3 or TRBV12-4 with TRBJ1-2; D is perhaps TRBD1 (5 bases). The V end was cut by 3 bases, the J end by 7 bases, with 12 bases between. The CDR3 length is 13 residues. CDR3 nucleotide sequence: TGTGCCAGCAGTTTGGAGGGGAGGGTTGGCTACACCTTC. Amino acid sequence: CASSLEGRVGYTF.

The rearrangement joins TRBV18 to TRBJ1-5; D call uncertain. Deletions cut 5 bases from V and 2 bases from J, with 7 bases between. This CDR3 region has 13 residues. Germline assignment: CDR1 KGHSH and CDR2 LQKENI. CDR3 DNA: TGTGCCAGCTCAGCCGCAGGCAATCAGCCCCAGCATTTT. It translates to CASSAAGNQPQHF.

To note about this clone: An end of the junction differs from the germline gene, which may be a read error. This chain connects TRBV13 to TRBJ2-2, with 10 bases that match TRBD1. Per germline, CDR1 PRHDT and CDR2 FYEKMQ (reference sequence). This CDR3 region has 16 residues. The CDR3 nucleotides are TGTGCCAGCAGCCTAGGACAGGGGGTCAGCACCGGGGAGCTGTTTTTT. This gives the protein CASSLGQGVSTGELFF.

The gene calls are TRBV9 and TRBJ1-3; no clear D. CDR3 size: 18 residues. Germline V CDR1 and CDR2: SGDLS, YYNGEE. Trimming took off 0 bases at V and 5 bases at J, with 21 bases between the two ends. CDR3 loop: CASSVDLVGKANRNTIYF. Here the CDR3 DNA reads TGTGCCAGCAGCGTAGATCTGGTGGGCAAGGCCAACAGAAACACCATATATTTT. The complete variable domain, with remaining parts taken from reference TRBV9 and TRBJ1-3, reads DSGVTQTPKHLITATGQRVTLRCSPRSGDLSVYWYQQSLDQGLQFLIQYYNGEERAKGNILERFSAQQFPDLHSELNLSSLELGDSALYFCASSVDLVGKANRNTIYFGEGSWLTVV.

This clone was seen a single time. This chain joins TRBV19 and TRBJ2-5; 9 bases fit TRBD2. Germline values: CDR1 LNHDA, CDR2 SQIVND (reference sequence). The V segment lost 4 bases and the J segment 5 bases; nucleotides outside the gene matches: 17. This CDR3 is 18 amino acids long. The CDR3 here is CASSSGTERGVWAETQYF. Here the CDR3 DNA reads TGTGCCAGTAGTAGCGGGACTGAGCGGGGGGTCTGGGCGGAGACCCAGTACTTC.

This chain links TRBV5-1 with TRBJ2-5; D may be TRBD2 (6 bases). This CDR3 region has 13 residues. Trimming removed 0 bases at V and 5 bases at J, with 8 bases between. CDR1 and CDR2 (germline): SGHRS, YFSETQ. CDR3 loop: CASSLEGRETQYF. The DNA of the CDR3 is TGCGCCAGCAGCTTGGAAGGGAGGGAGACCCAGTACTTC.

This rearrangement joins TRBV18 to TRBJ1-5; D is possibly TRBD1 (5 bases). The CDR3 loop spans 17 amino acids. Germline V lookup: CDR1 KGHSH, CDR2 LQKENI. V shed 3 bases and J shed 5 bases, with 20 bases lying between them. CDR3 in DNA: TGTGCCAGCTCACCCTTCTTCGGGCAGGGAAGGCATCAGCCCCAGCATTTT. Amino acids: CASSPFFGQGRHQPQHF.

J is TRBJ2-1 and V is TRBV3-1 (or the pseudogene TRBV3-2); TRBD2 matches 10 bases. Germline loops: CDR1 LGHDT, CDR2 YNNKEL (reference sequence). The J segment lost 10 bases and the V segment lost 5 bases, leaving 5 bases of the junction unmatched. The CDR3 sequence is 13 residues long. This CDR3 is CASSFSGRKEQFF. CDR3 nucleotide sequence: TGTGCCAGCAGCTTTAGCGGGAGGAAAGAGCAGTTCTTC.

The V gene is TRBV6-1, the J gene TRBJ2-3; 7 nucleotides agree with TRBD2. The germline CDR1 and CDR2 sequences are MNHNS and SASEGT. This CDR3 is built from 17 residues. The V segment lost 2 bases and the J segment 2 bases; nucleotides outside the gene matches: 10. The CDR3 DNA is TGTGCCAGCAGTGAACGACCTGGGCGGGGGATCACAGATACGCAGTATTTT. Translation gives CASSERPGRGITDTQYF.

This chain joins TRBV18 and TRBJ1-5, with D possibly matching TRBD1 (6 bases). Germline V CDR1 and CDR2: KGHSH, LQKENI. V dropped 2 bases and J dropped 3 bases, with 11 bases sitting between them. CDR3 size: 15 residues. CDR3 sequence: CASSPNQGHNQPQHF. DNA of the CDR3: TGTGCCAGCTCACCAAATCAGGGGCACAATCAGCCCCAGCATTTT.

J is TRBJ1-1 and V is TRBV6-1; possibly TRBD1 for D (5 bases). Trimming stripped 3 bases from V and 0 bases from J, with 5 bases between. The germline gives CDR1 MNHNS, CDR2 SASEGT. The CDR3 contains 13 residues. CDR3 protein: CASSDRVNTEAFF. The CDR3 coding sequence is TGTGCCAGCAGTGACAGGGTGAACACTGAAGCTTTCTTT.

The genes are TRBV27 and TRBJ2-3, with D possibly being TRBD2 (5 bases). Trimming took off 8 bases at V and 5 bases at J, with 20 bases between the two ends. In germline, CDR1 is MNHEY, CDR2 SMNVEV (reference sequence). The CDR3 length is 15 residues. CDR3 nucleotide sequence: TGTGCCAGCGCACGGGGTCTAGCAACCGAAGATACGCAGTATTTT. It yields the protein CASARGLATEDTQYF.